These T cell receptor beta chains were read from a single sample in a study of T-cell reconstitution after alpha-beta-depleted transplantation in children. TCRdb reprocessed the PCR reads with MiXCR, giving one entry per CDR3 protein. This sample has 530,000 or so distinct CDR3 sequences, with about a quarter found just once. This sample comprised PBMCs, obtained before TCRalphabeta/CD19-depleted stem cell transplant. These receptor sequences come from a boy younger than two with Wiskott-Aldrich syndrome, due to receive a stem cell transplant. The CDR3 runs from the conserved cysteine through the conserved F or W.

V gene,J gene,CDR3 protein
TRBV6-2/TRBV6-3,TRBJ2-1,CASSILAGVGEQFF
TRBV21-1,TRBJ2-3,CASSKGDEGTDTQYF
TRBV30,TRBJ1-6,CAWKTDMGHSPLHF
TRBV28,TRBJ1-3,CASSTLTGLRGNTIYF
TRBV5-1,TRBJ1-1,CASSSGQGALAFF
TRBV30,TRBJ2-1,CAWTAGAGNEQFF
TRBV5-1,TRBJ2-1,CASSPVRAGGSYNEQFF
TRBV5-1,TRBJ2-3,CASRGTSSTDTQYF
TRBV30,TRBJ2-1,CASDRDTRTPEQFF
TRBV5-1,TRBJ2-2,CASSFNGRAYTGELFF